This TCR beta chain was recovered during a study of cytomegalovirus exposure and HLA in healthy donors. This CDR3 spans 16 amino acids. Germline CDR1 reads SGHTA; CDR2 reads FQGNSA. Trimming left V 5 bases short and J 1 base short, with 17 bases between. This clone was seen a single time. Its specificity is unknown. Study-level points and caveats: TRBV6-2, TRBV6-3 and some other V segments were unresolvable in 87-base-pair reads. According to reports, the classifier identified cytomegalovirus status with high specificity and sensitivity. In an earlier analysis, in 620 or so donors, most V segments appeared productive either ~90% or ~30% of the time.

Researchers ran the PCR with 60 Vbeta and 13 Jbeta primers. Only in-frame clones appear in the TCRdb table, and some are missing; sequencing was by immunoSEQ multiplex PCR. In the table there are about 150,000 clones, roughly 77% of which are singletons. When sampled, the donors appeared nominally healthy, though they likely had unrecorded immune exposures. The clonotype originates from a human donor in good health. The sequenced sample was PBMCs. The chain carries TRBV7-2 and TRBJ1-2; D might be TRBD1 (6 bases). CDR3 region: CASSPPWTANNYGYTF. The CDR3, as DNA: TGTGCCAGCAGCCCACCCTGGACAGCTAATAACTATGGCTACACCTTC.